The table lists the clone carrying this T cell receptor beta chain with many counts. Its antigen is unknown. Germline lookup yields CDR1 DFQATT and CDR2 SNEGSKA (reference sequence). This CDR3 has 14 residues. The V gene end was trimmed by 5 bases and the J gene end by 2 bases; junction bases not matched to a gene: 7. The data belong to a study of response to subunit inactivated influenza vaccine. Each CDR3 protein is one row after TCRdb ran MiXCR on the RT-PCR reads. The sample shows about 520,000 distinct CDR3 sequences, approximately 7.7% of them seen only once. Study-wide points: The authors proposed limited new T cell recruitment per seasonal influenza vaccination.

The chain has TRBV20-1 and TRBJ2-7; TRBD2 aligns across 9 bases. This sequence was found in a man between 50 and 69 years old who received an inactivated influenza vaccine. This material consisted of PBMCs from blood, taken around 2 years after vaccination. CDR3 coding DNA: TGCAGTGCTCCCCTAGCGGGATCCGCCTACGAGCAGTACTTC. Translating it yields CSAPLAGSAYEQYF.